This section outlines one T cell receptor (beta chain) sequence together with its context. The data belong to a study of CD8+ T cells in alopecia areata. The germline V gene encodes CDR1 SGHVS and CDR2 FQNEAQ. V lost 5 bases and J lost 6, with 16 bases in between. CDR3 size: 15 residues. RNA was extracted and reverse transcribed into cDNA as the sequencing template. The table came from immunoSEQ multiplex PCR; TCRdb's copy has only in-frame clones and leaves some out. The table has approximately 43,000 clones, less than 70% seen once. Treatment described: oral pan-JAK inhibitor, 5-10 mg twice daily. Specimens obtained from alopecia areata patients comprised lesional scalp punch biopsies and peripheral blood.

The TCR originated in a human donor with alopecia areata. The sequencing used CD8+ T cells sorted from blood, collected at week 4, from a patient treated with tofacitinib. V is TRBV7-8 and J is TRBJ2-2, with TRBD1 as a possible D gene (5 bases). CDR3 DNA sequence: TGTGCCAGCAGCAACGCAGATAGGGGTCCCGGGGAGCTGTTTTTT. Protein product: CASSNADRGPGELFF.